This T cell receptor (beta chain) originates from a study of radiation and T cells in renal cell carcinoma. Study-level information: Nephrectomy followed 15 Gy stereotactic body radiation by 4 weeks.

Whole-study results and caveats: Top tumor clonotypes rose in blood 2 weeks post-radiation, then contracted. Without pretreatment biopsies, baseline tumor clonotype presence was undetermined.

As regards this clone: Its target is not known.

The sample's time point: blood 2 weeks post-SBRT. Noted treatment: 15 Gy SBRT to primary tumor, nephrectomy 4 weeks later. Serial blood draws occurred at baseline and 2 and 4 weeks post-SBRT. Method: immunoSEQ multiplex PCR; TCRdb's copy keeps in-frame clones and lacks some. In the table there are roughly 130,000 clones, 75% to 90% of which are singletons. This receptor was obtained from a woman in her sixties with renal cell carcinoma. Sequenced here: blood, sampled from a patient whose treatment included radiotherapy and nephrectomy.

The CDR3: CAIRGPNSPLHF. The CDR3 coding sequence is TGTGCCATCAGGGGGCCTAATTCACCCCTCCACTTT. The V and J genes are TRBV6-5 and TRBJ1-6, with 8 bases lining up with TRBD1. Germline values: CDR1 MNHEY, CDR2 SVGAGI. J lost 6 bases, V lost 10 bases, and 2 bases had no gene match. The CDR3 is made up of 12 amino acids.